This T cell receptor beta chain emerged from a study of CD8 T cells in Susac syndrome. The wider study: When their blood was taken, the Susac syndrome patients had either not yet had any therapy, were taking corticosteroids, or were taking intravenous immunoglobulin alone.

CDR1 is MNHEY and CDR2 is SVGAGI in the germline V gene. Trimming stripped 0 bases from V and 1 base from J, with 9 bases between. The CDR3 loop spans 15 amino acids. cDNA came from roughly 0.53 to 1 ug RNA primed by random hexamers. TCR beta CDR3 was amplified by immunoSEQ covering 54 Vbeta and 13 Jbeta. MiXCR, applied by TCRdb to the immunoSEQ multiplex PCR reads, yields one record per CDR3 protein. Among fewer than 150,000 distinct CDR3 sequences, 85% to 95% were seen once, and the ten largest hold about 0.18%. The Susac syndrome patients fit the recently defined diagnostic criteria for definite or probable disease.

The clonotype comes from a human donor with Susac syndrome. The material sequenced was CD8+ T cells from PBMCs. The chain carries TRBV6-5 and TRBJ1-1; a weak D match, TRBD1 (5 bases). The CDR3 is CASSYSSGGNTEAFF. The CDR3 DNA is TGTGCCAGCAGTTACTCGTCGGGGGGGAACACTGAAGCTTTCTTT.